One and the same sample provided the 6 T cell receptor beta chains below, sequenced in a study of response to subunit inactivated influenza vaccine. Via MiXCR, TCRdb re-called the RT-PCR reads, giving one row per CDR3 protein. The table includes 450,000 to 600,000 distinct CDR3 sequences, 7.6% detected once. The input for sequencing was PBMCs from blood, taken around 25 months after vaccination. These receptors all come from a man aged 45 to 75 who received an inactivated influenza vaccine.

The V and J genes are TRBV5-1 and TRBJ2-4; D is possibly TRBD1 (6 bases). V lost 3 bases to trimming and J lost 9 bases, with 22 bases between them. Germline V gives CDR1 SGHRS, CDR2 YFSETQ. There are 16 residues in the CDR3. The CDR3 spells CASSSETGTKMSIQYF. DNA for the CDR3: TGCGCCAGCAGCTCCGAGACCGGGACAAAAATGAGCATTCAGTACTTC.

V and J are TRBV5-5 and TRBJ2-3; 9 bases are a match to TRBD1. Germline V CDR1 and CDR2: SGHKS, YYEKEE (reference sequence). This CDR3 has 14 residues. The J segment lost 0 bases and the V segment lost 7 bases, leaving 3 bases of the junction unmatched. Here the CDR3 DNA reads TGTGCCAGCGCACAGGGGGCGAGCACAGATACGCAGTATTTT. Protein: CASAQGASTDTQYF.

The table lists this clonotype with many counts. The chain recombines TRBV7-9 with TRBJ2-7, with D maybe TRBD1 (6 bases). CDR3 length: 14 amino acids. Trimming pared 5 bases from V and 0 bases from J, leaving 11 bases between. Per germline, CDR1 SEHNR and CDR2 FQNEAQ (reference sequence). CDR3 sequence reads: CASSDRFTSYEQYF. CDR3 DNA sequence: TGTGCCAGCAGCGACAGGTTCACCTCCTACGAGCAGTACTTC.

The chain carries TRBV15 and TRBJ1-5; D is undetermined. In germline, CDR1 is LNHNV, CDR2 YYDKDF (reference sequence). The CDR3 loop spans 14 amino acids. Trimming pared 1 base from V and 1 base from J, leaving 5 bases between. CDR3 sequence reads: CATSRAGSNQPQHF. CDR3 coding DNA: TGTGCCACCAGCAGAGCTGGGAGCAATCAGCCCCAGCATTTT.

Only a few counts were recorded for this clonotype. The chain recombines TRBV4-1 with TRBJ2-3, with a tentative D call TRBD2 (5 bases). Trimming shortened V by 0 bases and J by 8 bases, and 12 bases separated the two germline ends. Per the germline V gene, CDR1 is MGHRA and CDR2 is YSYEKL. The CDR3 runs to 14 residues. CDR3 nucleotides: TGCGCCAGCAGCCAAGAGGCCGGTCGGGGTACGCAGTATTTT. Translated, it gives CASSQEAGRGTQYF.

CDR3 in amino acids: CSATDSGGPGGETQYF. CDR3 in DNA: TGCAGTGCTACCGACTCGGGGGGGCCAGGGGGAGAGACCCAGTACTTC. This chain links TRBV20-1 with TRBJ2-5, with D possibly matching TRBD2 (8 bases). The CDR3 loop spans 16 amino acids. V was clipped by 4 bases and J by 4 bases, with 22 bases between them. Germline V gives CDR1 DFQATT, CDR2 SNEGSKA (reference sequence).